The next 20 T cell receptor beta chains were all read from a single sample in a study of tumor-infiltrating lymphocytes in primary liver carcinoma. The researchers produced TCR beta cDNA from 500 ng total RNA with a constant-region primer. Construction of TCR beta libraries relied on three successive nested multiplex PCR rounds employing slightly modified ARM-PCR. In the first two PCR rounds, TRBV1-TRBV30 forward primers were paired with a C-beta reverse primer, and each round lasted roughly 10 cycles. Using its own MiXCR run on the multiplex PCR reads, TCRdb lists one record per CDR3 protein. Of 300,000 to 400,000 distinct CDR3 sequences in the sample, approximately 65% were seen once. Unsorted whole blood supplied the blood RNA, and germline DNA was isolated too. The sample comprised peripheral blood. These receptor sequences come from a man in his forties with primary liver carcinoma and hepatitis B virus infection.

This clonotype appeared once. A read error is possible here, since a much larger clone lies one base away. V and J are TRBV6-1 and TRBJ2-7; possibly TRBD2 for D (6 bases). The CDR3 contains 14 residues. The germline V and J ends were trimmed by 6 bases and 0 bases, with 12 bases remaining between them. In germline, CDR1 is MNHNS, CDR2 SASEGT. The CDR3 sequence is CASRVAGNSYEQYF. CDR3 DNA sequence: TGTGCCAGCAGGGTGGCGGGGAACTCCTACGAGCAGTACTTC.

About this clonotype itself: A much bigger clone sits one base away, suggesting this may be a read error. The V call is TRBV12-3 or TRBV12-4, the J call TRBJ1-1, with 10 positions matching TRBD1. The CDR3 contains 15 residues. CDR3 bases: TGTGCCAGCAGCCTGACAGGGGGCGGGAACACTGAAGCTCTCTTT. Protein sequence: CASSLTGGGNTEALF.

As to this clonotype: Mismatch with germline at one junction end may stem from a read error. V is TRBV11-1 and J is TRBJ2-1, with D unclear. Germline V CDR1 and CDR2: SGHAT, FQDESV (reference sequence). The CDR3 consists of 13 residues. This CDR3 is CTSSLALYNEQFF. In nucleotides, the CDR3 is TGTACCAGCAGCTTGGCACTCTACAATGAGCAGTTCTTC.

As concerns this clonotype: Since a much larger clone is just one base distant, this may be a read error. J is TRBJ2-7 and V is TRBV6-1, with unresolved D. The CDR3 runs to 14 residues. Germline V gives CDR1 MNHNS, CDR2 SASEGT. CDR3 coding DNA: TGTGCCAGCAGTGAACAAGGCAGATTCTACGAGCAGTGCTTC. Translation: CASSEQGRFYEQCF.

This clonotype was seen ten or more times. The chain carries TRBV6-1 and TRBJ1-5; possibly TRBD1 for D (6 bases). Germline values: CDR1 MNHNS, CDR2 SASEGT. Trimming took 1 base from V and 10 from J, leaving 11 bases between them. CDR3 length: 13 amino acids. The CDR3, as DNA: TGTGCCAGCAGTGAAGGGACAGTTGGTCCCCAGCATTTT. Translating it yields CASSEGTVGPQHF.

The chain carries TRBV6-2 or TRBV6-3 and TRBJ1-5; D unresolved. Trimming took 6 bases from V and 2 from J, leaving 14 bases between them. There are 15 residues in the CDR3. Germline values: CDR1 MNHEY, CDR2 SVGEGT. This chain's CDR3 is CASRRAGGGNQPQHF. CDR3 DNA: TGTGCCAGCAGACGGGCAGGCGGGGGCAATCAGCCCCAGCATTTT.

Of note for this clonotype: Germline and junction disagree at one end, which may indicate a read error. The chain uses TRBV12-3 or TRBV12-4 and TRBJ2-5; 10 positions match TRBD1. CDR3 length equals 16 residues. This chain's CDR3 is CAGSSQRWDRGKTRYF. CDR3 DNA: TGTGCCGGCAGTTCTCAGCGGTGGGACAGGGGAAAGACCCGGTACTTC.

About this clonotype: This may arise from a read error, as a much more abundant clone is one base away. CDR3 nucleotide sequence: TGCGCCAACAGCCCAGCCGGCATAGACGGCTACACCTTC. This codes for CANSPAGIDGYTF. This chain joins TRBV4-1 and TRBJ1-2; unclear D gene. Germline V CDR1 and CDR2: MGHRA, YSYEKL. This CDR3 region has 13 residues.

The chain uses TRBV11-1 and TRBJ2-1; D is unclear. The CDR3 runs 16 residues. Trimming left V 1 base short and J 5 bases short, with 15 bases between. CDR1 is SGHAT, CDR2 FQDESV, per germline (reference sequence). The CDR3 loop reads CASSLVGCSRNNEQFF. The DNA of the CDR3 is TGTGCCAGCAGCTTAGTTGGGTGTAGCAGAAACAATGAGCAGTTCTTC. Using reference TRBV11-1 and TRBJ2-1 for the parts outside the CDR3, the full variable domain is EAEVAQSPRYKITEKSQAVAFWCDPISGHATLYWYRQILGQGPELLVQFQDESVVDDSQLPKDRFSAERLKGVDSTLKIQPAELGDSAMYLCASSLVGCSRNNEQFFGPGTRLTVL.

To note about this clonotype: This CDR3 fails to terminate in the conserved phenylalanine or tryptophan, so it likely reflects a read error. The chain couples TRBV5-4 to TRBJ1-2, with D hard to call. Trimming took 0 bases from V and 7 from J, leaving 7 bases between them. The CDR3 loop spans 12 amino acids. Germline-derived CDR1 and CDR2 are SGHNT and YYREEE (reference sequence). The CDR3 DNA reads TGTGCCAGCAGCTTGGATCCTGGTGGCTACACCCTC. As protein: CASSLDPGGYTL.

A word on this clonotype: A much bigger clone sits one base away, suggesting this may be a read error. The gene calls are TRBV6-2 or TRBV6-3 and TRBJ2-7; D is uncertain. The germline gives CDR1 MNHEY, CDR2 SVGEGT. CDR3 size: 14 residues. V was cut by 2 bases and J by 1 base, with 9 bases left in between. CDR3 residues: CASSYPIRSYEQYF. In nucleotides, the CDR3 is TGTGCCAGCAGTTACCCGATCAGGTCCTACGAGCAGTACTTC.

V is TRBV6-5 and J is TRBJ1-6; D remains ambiguous. V gave up 6 bases and J gave up 8 bases, with 11 bases separating them. This CDR3 is 13 amino acids long. Germline V gives CDR1 MNHEY, CDR2 SVGAGI. DNA for the CDR3: TGTGCCAGCAGCCAAAACACGTATTCACCCCTCCACTTT. Translation: CASSQNTYSPLHF.

In the case of this clonotype: Possible read error: a much larger clone is one base away. V usage is TRBV29-1 and J usage is TRBJ2-5; D uncertain. Trimming removed 0 bases at V and 5 bases at J, with 7 bases between. The germline V gene encodes CDR1 SQVTM and CDR2 ANQGSEA. The length of the CDR3 is 12 residues. The CDR3 reads CSVEEGSETQYF. Written as DNA, the CDR3 is TGCAGCGTTGAAGAGGGATCGGAGACCCAGTACTTC.

The sample holds many counts of this clonotype. V gene TRBV29-1 combines with J gene TRBJ1-1, with D perhaps matching TRBD1 (5 bases). Trimming removed 4 bases at V and 3 bases at J, with 12 bases between. CDR1 and CDR2 from the germline V gene are SQVTM and ANQGSEA. This CDR3 is 13 amino acids long. The CDR3 here is CSVVGRVDTEAFF. CDR3 nucleotides: TGCAGCGTTGTTGGCAGGGTGGACACTGAAGCTTTCTTT. Looking up the rest from reference TRBV29-1 and TRBJ1-1 gives the full variable domain: SAVISQKPSRDICQRGTSLTIQCQVDSQVTMMFWYRQQPGQSLTLIATANQGSEATYESGFVIDKFPISRPNLTFSTLTVSNMSPEDSSIYLCSVVGRVDTEAFFGQGTRLTVV.

To note about this clonotype: Germline and junction disagree at one end, which may indicate a read error. The CDR3 region has the DNA TGCAGCGCCTCTATTAAATTCCACCACGATCAGCCCCATCATTTT. Protein: CSASIKFHHDQPHHF. The chain carries TRBV29-1 and TRBJ1-5; D not certain. The CDR3 covers 15 residues. CDR1 and CDR2 from the germline V gene are SQVTM and ANQGSEA.

The chain is built from TRBV7-9 and TRBJ2-1; TRBD2 matches at 8 bases. This CDR3 has 14 amino acids. Germline CDR1 and CDR2: SEHNR and FQNEAQ (reference sequence). Trimming cost V 6 bases and J 7 bases; bases outside gene matches: 8. The CDR3 coding sequence is TGTGCCAGCAGTCAAAGCGGGAGAATGAATGAGCAGTTCTTC. It yields the protein CASSQSGRMNEQFF.

This clonotype was found a few times. Possible read error: a much larger clone is one base away. The V call is TRBV6-1, the J call TRBJ2-1; D unclear. Trimming took off 10 bases at V and 9 bases at J, with 13 bases between the two ends. The CDR3 totals 11 residues. Per the germline V gene, CDR1 is MNHNS and CDR2 is SASEGT. The CDR3 sequence: CANGAFSEQFF. The CDR3, as DNA: TGTGCCAACGGCGCGTTCAGTGAGCAGTTCTTC.

Worth noting for this clonotype: One end of the junction is discordant with germline, which a read error may explain. This rearrangement joins TRBV11-2 to TRBJ2-7, with TRBD1 as a possible D gene (6 bases). CDR1 is SGHAT, CDR2 FQNNGV, per germline. This CDR3 has 15 amino acids. DNA of the CDR3: TGTGCCAGCAGCTTAGGACAGGTGAATACCTACGAGCAGTACTTT. Translating gives CASSLGQVNTYEQYF.

This chain links TRBV29-1 with TRBJ2-7; D unclear. Per germline, CDR1 SQVTM and CDR2 ANQGSEA. The CDR3 loop spans 12 amino acids. The CDR3 nucleotides read TGCAGTATGGAGACATTCTCCTACGAGCAGTACTTC. Protein product: CSMETFSYEQYF.

This clonotype was seen many times. The gene calls are TRBV6-5 and TRBJ2-2; D is ambiguous. CDR3 length: 13 amino acids. Trimming took 1 base from V and 6 from J, leaving 6 bases between them. In germline, CDR1 is MNHEY, CDR2 SVGAGI. The CDR3 DNA is TGTGCCAGCAGTTACTTGGGGTCCGGGGAGCTGTTTTTT. This translates into CASSYLGSGELFF.